This T cell receptor (beta chain) was captured by sequencing in a study of response to subunit inactivated influenza vaccine. TCRdb reprocessed the RT-PCR reads via MiXCR and lists one record per CDR3 protein. The sample includes 750,000 to 850,000 distinct CDR3 sequences, around 18% of them seen just once. This clonotype was seen many times. V was shortened by 7 bases and J by 5 bases, with 14 bases between the two germline ends. There are 14 residues in the CDR3. The germline V gene has CDR1 KGHDR and CDR2 SFDVKD. The receptor was isolated from a man aged 45-65 years who received an inactivated influenza vaccine. This specimen was PBMCs from blood, taken 4 to 6 days after vaccination. The chain has TRBV24-1 and TRBJ2-1; weak D call: TRBD1 (5 bases). The CDR3 region has the DNA TGTGCCACCAGCGACAGCAGGTTAAACAATGAGCAGTTCTTC. Its translation is CATSDSRLNNEQFF.